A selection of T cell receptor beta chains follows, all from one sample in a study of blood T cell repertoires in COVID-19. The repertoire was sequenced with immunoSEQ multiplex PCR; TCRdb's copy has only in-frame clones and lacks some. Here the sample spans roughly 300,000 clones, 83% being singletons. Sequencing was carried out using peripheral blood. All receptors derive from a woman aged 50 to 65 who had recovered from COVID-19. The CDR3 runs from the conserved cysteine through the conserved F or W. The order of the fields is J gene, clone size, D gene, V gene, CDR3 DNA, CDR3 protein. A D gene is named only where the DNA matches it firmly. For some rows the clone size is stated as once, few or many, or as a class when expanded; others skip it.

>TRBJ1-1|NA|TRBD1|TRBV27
TGTGCCAGCAGGCAGCGACAGGGAAACACTGAAGCTTTCTTT
CASRQRQGNTEAFF
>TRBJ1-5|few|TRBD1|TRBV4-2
TGTGCCAGCAGCCAAGTAGGCGCAGGGGGTAGTCAGCCCCAGCATTTT
CASSQVGAGGSQPQHF
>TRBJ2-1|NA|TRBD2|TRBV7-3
TGTGCCAGCAGCACCTCGGGGGGAAGGTACAATGAGCAGTTCTTC
CASSTSGGRYNEQFF
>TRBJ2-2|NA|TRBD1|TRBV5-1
TGCGCCAGCAGCTTGGAAGGACAGGGGGCAATATCGGTTGGAGCCGGGGAGCTGTTTTTT
CASSLEGQGAISVGAGELFF
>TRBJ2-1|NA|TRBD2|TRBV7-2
TGTGCCAGCAGCCCCGAGGTAGCGGGTTCACGCTATGAGCAGTTCTTC
CASSPEVAGSRYEQFF
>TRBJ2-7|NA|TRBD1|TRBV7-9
TGTGCCAGCAGCAGGACAGGGGTTACCTACGAGCAGTACTTC
CASSRTGVTYEQYF
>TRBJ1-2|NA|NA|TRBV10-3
TGTGCCATCAGTGGTCCGACAGGCTACACCTTC
CAISGPTGYTF
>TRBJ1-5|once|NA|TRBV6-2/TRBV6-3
TGTGCCAGCAGCAGACCTAGGGGTCAGCCCCAGCATTTT
CASSRPRGQPQHF
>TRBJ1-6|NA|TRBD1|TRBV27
TGTGCCAGCAGTTACCAGACAGGGGACCTCCACTTT
CASSYQTGDLHF
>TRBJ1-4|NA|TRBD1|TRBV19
TGTGCCAGTAGTTTCCACCGGGACAGTCAGTTTTTT
CASSFHRDSQFF
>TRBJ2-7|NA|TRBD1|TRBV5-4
TGTGCCAGCAGCCAAGGACAGGGGGCCTACGAGCAGTACTTC
CASSQGQGAYEQYF
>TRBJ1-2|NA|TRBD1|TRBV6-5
TGTGCCAGCAGTTCGAGACAGGGGGGGGATAACTATGGCTACACCTTC
CASSSRQGGDNYGYTF
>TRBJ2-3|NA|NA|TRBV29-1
TGCAGCGTTGCAGCAGATACGCAGTATTTT
CSVAADTQYF
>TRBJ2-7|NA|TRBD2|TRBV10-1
TGCGCCAGCAGTGATACGAAGCGGGGGAATTCCTACGAGCAGTACTTC
CASSDTKRGNSYEQYF
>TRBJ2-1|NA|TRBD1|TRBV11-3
TGTGCCAGCAGCTTAGAGGGAAGGACAGGGCGCCACAATGAGCAGTTCTTC
CASSLEGRTGRHNEQFF
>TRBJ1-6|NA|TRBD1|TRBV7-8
TGTGCCAGCAGCTATGAGACAGGGCGAAATTCACCCCTCCACTTT
CASSYETGRNSPLHF
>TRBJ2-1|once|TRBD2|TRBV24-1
TGTGCCACCAGTGATTGGACGGGGGGGCAGCAGCACCTTGAGCAGTTCTTC
CATSDWTGGQQHLEQFF
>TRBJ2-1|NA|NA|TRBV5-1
TGCGCCAGCAGCAGTGACAGATATGAGCAGTTCTTC
CASSSDRYEQFF
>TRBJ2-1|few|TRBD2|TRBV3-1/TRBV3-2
TGTGCCAGCAGCCAAGAGCGGGGGGGCTACAATGAGCAGTTCTTC
CASSQERGGYNEQFF
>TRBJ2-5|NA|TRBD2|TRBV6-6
TGTGCCAGCAGTTACTCGACGACTAGCTCCCAAGAGACCCAGTACTTC
CASSYSTTSSQETQYF
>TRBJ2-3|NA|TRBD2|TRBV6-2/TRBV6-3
TGTGCCAGCAGTTACTCCCGAGGGAGCGGGGGGCCTACAGATACGCAGTATTTT
CASSYSRGSGGPTDTQYF
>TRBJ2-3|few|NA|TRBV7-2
TGTGCCAGCAGCTCCTTAGGGGCCACAGATACGCAGTATTTT
CASSSLGATDTQYF
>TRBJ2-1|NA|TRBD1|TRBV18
TGTGCCAGCTCACCACCGGGACAGGGGGTCTACAATGAGCAGTTCTTC
CASSPPGQGVYNEQFF
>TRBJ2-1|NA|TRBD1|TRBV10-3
TGTGCCATCAGTGGAGGGAGGGACAGGGCCTACAATGAGCAGTTCTTC
CAISGGRDRAYNEQFF
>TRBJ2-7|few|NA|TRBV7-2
TGTGCCAGCAGTAACACAGGGTACGGCTACGAGCAGTACTTC
CASSNTGYGYEQYF
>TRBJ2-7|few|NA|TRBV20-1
TGCAGTGCTACTCCTACTGCCGAGCAGTACTTC
CSATPTAEQYF
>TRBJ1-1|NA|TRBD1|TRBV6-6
TGTGCCAGCAGTTACCCCCGACAGGGGGGAATATTT
CASSYPRQGGIF
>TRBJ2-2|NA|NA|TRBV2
TGTGCCAGCAGTACCCAGGGAACCGGGGAGCTGTTTTTT
CASSTQGTGELFF
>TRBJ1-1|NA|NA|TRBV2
TGTGCCAGCAGTGGGGAGACTGAAGCTTTCTTT
CASSGETEAFF
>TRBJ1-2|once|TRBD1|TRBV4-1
TGCGCCAGCAGCCGATCACAGGGGGATGGGGGCTACACCTTC
CASSRSQGDGGYTF
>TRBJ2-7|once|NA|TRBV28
TGTGCCAGCAGTTTGGTCTTAGGGCAGGGGAAAATCGAGCAGTACTTC
CASSLVLGQGKIEQYF
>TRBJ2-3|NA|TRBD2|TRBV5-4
TGTGCCAGCAGCTATACTAGCGGGGGGGCCTACGATACGCAGTATTTT
CASSYTSGGAYDTQYF
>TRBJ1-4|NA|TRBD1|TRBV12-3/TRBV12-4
TGTGCCAGCGAACAGGGGTTTGGGGAAAAACTGTTTTTT
CASEQGFGEKLFF
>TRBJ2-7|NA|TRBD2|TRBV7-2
TGTGCCAGCAGCCTGGGACTAGCTTACGAGCAGTACTTC
CASSLGLAYEQYF
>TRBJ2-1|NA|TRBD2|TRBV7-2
TGTGCCAGCAGCTTTAGCGGGCCTTGGGGCAATGAGCAGTTCTTC
CASSFSGPWGNEQFF
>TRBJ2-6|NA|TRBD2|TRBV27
TGTGCCAGCGGGGGGGCTGGGGCCAACGTCCTGACTTTC
CASGGAGANVLTF
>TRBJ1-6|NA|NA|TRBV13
TGTGCCAGCAGCCCGCCCGGACGGGGGAATTCACCCCTCCACTTT
CASSPPGRGNSPLHF
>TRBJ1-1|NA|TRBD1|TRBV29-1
TGCAGCGTCAGACAGGGGCTGAACACTGAAGCTTTCTTT
CSVRQGLNTEAFF
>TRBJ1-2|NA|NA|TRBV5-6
TGTGCCAGCAGCTTGAACAGGGAGTATGGCTACACCTTC
CASSLNREYGYTF
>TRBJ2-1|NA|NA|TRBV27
TGTGCCAGCAGTTTATCGGGGCTAGGAGACAATGAGCAGTTCTTC
CASSLSGLGDNEQFF
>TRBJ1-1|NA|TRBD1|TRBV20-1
TGCAGTGCTTCCCAGGGGGTTGAAGCTTTCTTT
CSASQGVEAFF
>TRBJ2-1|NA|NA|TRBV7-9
TGTGCCAGCAGCTTACAGTGGGAGAACAATGAGCAGTTCTTC
CASSLQWENNEQFF
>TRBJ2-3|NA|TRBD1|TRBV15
TGTGCCACCAGCAGAGATAGGACAGGGGGCTTCGATACGCAGTATTTT
CATSRDRTGGFDTQYF
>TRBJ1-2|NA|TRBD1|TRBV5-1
TGCGCCAGCAGCCCTTTGGCAGGGGGCAGCTATGGCTACACCTTC
CASSPLAGGSYGYTF
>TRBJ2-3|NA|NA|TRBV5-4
TGTGCCAGCAGCTTGGATCGTCGCACAGATACGCAGTATTTT
CASSLDRRTDTQYF
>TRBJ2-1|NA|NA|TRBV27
TGTGCCAGCCGCCCAGGTTGGCGCAATGAGCAGTTCTTC
CASRPGWRNEQFF
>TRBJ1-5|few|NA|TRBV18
TGTGCCAGCTCACCAGGGCCTAATCAGCCCCAGCATTTT
CASSPGPNQPQHF
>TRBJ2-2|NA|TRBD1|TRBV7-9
TGTGCCAAGGGTGGAGGACAGGGTGGAATGAACACCGGGGAGCTGTTTTTT
CAKGGGQGGMNTGELFF
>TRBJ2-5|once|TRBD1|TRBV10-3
TGTGCCATAACAGCCGGGACAGGGTCACGGGAGACCCAGTACTTC
CAITAGTGSRETQYF